This TCR beta chain is drawn from a study of T cell responses to AZD1222 COVID-19 vaccine. Notes on the study in general: The study sampled repertoires only after the peak T cell response. Donors skewed white British and female; clonal diversity was possibly underestimated.

As concerns this clone: What it binds is unknown.

Clones were read by immunoSEQ multiplex PCR, and TCRdb kept only the in-frame ones, dropping some. In the table there are some 180,000 clones, about nine tenths of which are singletons. This sample comprised peripheral blood, obtained 28 days after the second AZD1222 dose. The TCR sequence derives from an adult who received the AZD1222 COVID-19 vaccine.

The CDR3 loop is CASSFPGDNTGELFF. In nucleotides, the CDR3 is TGTGCCAGCAGTTTTCCAGGGGATAACACCGGGGAGCTGTTTTTT. V gene TRBV28 combines with J gene TRBJ2-2, with D perhaps TRBD1 (6 bases). The V gene lost 3 bases and the J gene lost 2 bases, with 10 bases spanning the gap. This CDR3 has 15 amino acids. Germline CDR1 and CDR2: MDHEN and SYDVKM.